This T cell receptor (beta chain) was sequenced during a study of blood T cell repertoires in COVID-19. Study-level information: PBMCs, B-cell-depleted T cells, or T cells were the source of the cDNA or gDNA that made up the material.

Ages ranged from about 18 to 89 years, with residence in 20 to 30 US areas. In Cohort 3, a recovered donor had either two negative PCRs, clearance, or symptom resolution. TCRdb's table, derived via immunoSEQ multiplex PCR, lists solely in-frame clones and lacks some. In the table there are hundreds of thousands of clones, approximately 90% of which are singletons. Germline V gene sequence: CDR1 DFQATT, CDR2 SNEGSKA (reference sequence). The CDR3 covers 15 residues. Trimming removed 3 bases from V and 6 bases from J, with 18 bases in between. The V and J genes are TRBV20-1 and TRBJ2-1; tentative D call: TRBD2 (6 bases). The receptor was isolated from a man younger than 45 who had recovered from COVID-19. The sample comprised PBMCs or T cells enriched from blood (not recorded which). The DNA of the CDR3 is TGCAGTGCTAGTCGTCTTGGGGGAGGATTCAATGAGCAGTTCTTC. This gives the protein CSASRLGGGFNEQFF.